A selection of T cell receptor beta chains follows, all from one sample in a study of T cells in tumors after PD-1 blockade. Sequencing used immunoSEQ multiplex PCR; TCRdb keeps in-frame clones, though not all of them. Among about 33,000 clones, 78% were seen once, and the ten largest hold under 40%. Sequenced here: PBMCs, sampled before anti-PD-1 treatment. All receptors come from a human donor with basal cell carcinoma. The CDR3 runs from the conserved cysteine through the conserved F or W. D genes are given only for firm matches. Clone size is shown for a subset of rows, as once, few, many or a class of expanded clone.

CDR3 DNA: TGCGCCAGCAGCGTGGGGACAGGGGATGGCTACACCTTC
CDR3 protein: CASSVGTGDGYTF
clone size: -
J gene: TRBJ1-2
CDR3 length: 13
D gene: TRBD1
V gene: TRBV5-1

CDR3 DNA: TGTGCCAGCAGCTTAGGCCCAGGCAATGAGCAGTTCTTC
CDR3 protein: CASSLGPGNEQFF
clone size: -
J gene: TRBJ2-1
CDR3 length: 13
D gene: -
V gene: TRBV11-1

CDR3 DNA: TGTGCCAGCAGCTCAGACACAGATACGCAGTATTTT
CDR3 protein: CASSSDTDTQYF
clone size: -
J gene: TRBJ2-3
CDR3 length: 12
D gene: -
V gene: TRBV6-6

CDR3 DNA: TGCGCCAGCAGCTTGCTTTTGGACGGAGATACCGGGGAGCTGTTTTTT
CDR3 protein: CASSLLLDGDTGELFF
clone size: -
J gene: TRBJ2-2
CDR3 length: 16
D gene: -
V gene: TRBV5-1

CDR3 DNA: TGTGCCAGCAGCTTGAAGTTAGGGAACACTGAAGCTTTCTTT
CDR3 protein: CASSLKLGNTEAFF
clone size: -
J gene: TRBJ1-1
CDR3 length: 14
D gene: -
V gene: TRBV5-5

CDR3 DNA: TGCGCCAGCAGCTTGGAAGCAGGGCGGAATCAGCCCCAGCATTTT
CDR3 protein: CASSLEAGRNQPQHF
clone size: once
J gene: TRBJ1-5
CDR3 length: 15
D gene: -
V gene: TRBV5-1

CDR3 DNA: TGTGCCACCAGCTCCTACAATGAGCAGTTCTTC
CDR3 protein: CATSSYNEQFF
clone size: -
J gene: TRBJ2-1
CDR3 length: 11
D gene: -
V gene: TRBV24-1

CDR3 DNA: TGTGCCTGCCAAGCGAGGAGCTCCTACGAGCAGTACTTC
CDR3 protein: CACQARSSYEQYF
clone size: -
J gene: TRBJ2-7
CDR3 length: 13
D gene: -
V gene: TRBV30

CDR3 DNA: TGTGCCTGGAGTAGGCGGGACAGGGCGCGCTATGGCTACACCTTC
CDR3 protein: CAWSRRDRARYGYTF
clone size: -
J gene: TRBJ1-2
CDR3 length: 15
D gene: TRBD1
V gene: TRBV30

CDR3 DNA: TGTGCCAGCAGTGAGACCGGGACCCCCGAGGGTGAAGCTTTCTTT
CDR3 protein: CASSETGTPEGEAFF
clone size: -
J gene: TRBJ1-1
CDR3 length: 15
D gene: -
V gene: TRBV2

CDR3 DNA: TGTGCCACCTCCCAACAGGGGGATAATGAAAAACTGTTTTTT
CDR3 protein: CATSQQGDNEKLFF
clone size: few
J gene: TRBJ1-4
CDR3 length: 14
D gene: TRBD1
V gene: TRBV25-1

CDR3 DNA: TGTGCCAGTAGTCTGAAAACTAGCACAGATACGCAGTATTTT
CDR3 protein: CASSLKTSTDTQYF
clone size: -
J gene: TRBJ2-3
CDR3 length: 14
D gene: -
V gene: TRBV19

CDR3 DNA: TGTGCCAGCAGCCCGCCGAGAGGGGCCGGAGATACGCAGTATTTT
CDR3 protein: CASSPPRGAGDTQYF
clone size: -
J gene: TRBJ2-3
CDR3 length: 15
D gene: -
V gene: TRBV4-2

CDR3 DNA: TGTGCCAGTAGTCTCCGGGACAGGACCAATGAGCAGTTCTTC
CDR3 protein: CASSLRDRTNEQFF
clone size: few
J gene: TRBJ2-1
CDR3 length: 14
D gene: TRBD1
V gene: TRBV19

CDR3 DNA: TGTGCCAGCAGCCCCTACCCAGACGGGAACACTGAAGCTTTCTTT
CDR3 protein: CASSPYPDGNTEAFF
clone size: -
J gene: TRBJ1-1
CDR3 length: 15
D gene: -
V gene: TRBV9

CDR3 DNA: TGCGCCAGCAGCTTATGGGGGGCCCCCGGCGAGCAGTACTTC
CDR3 protein: CASSLWGAPGEQYF
clone size: -
J gene: TRBJ2-7
CDR3 length: 14
D gene: -
V gene: TRBV5-1

CDR3 DNA: TGTGCCAGCTCGAGAATGAGCACAGATACGCAGTATTTT
CDR3 protein: CASSRMSTDTQYF
clone size: -
J gene: TRBJ2-3
CDR3 length: 13
D gene: -
V gene: TRBV18

CDR3 DNA: TGTGCCAGCAGTGACCCGACAAGTTCCTACGAGCAGTACTTC
CDR3 protein: CASSDPTSSYEQYF
clone size: -
J gene: TRBJ2-7
CDR3 length: 14
D gene: -
V gene: TRBV25-1